This T cell receptor beta chain was obtained from a study of blood T cell repertoires in COVID-19. In the study overall: Samples of COVID-19 (acute and convalescent) were obtained from the United States, Italy and Spain. In each case, the material was cDNA or gDNA derived from T cells, B-cell-depleted T cells, or PBMCs.

The germline V gene has CDR1 LGHDT and CDR2 YNNKEL (reference sequence). The junction had 10 bases not matched to a gene; V was cut back by 5 bases and J by 12 bases. The CDR3 is 15 amino acids. In the authors' methods: Nucleated cell counts were estimated from reference gene primer amplification. The data were produced by immunoSEQ multiplex PCR, yet TCRdb's version contains in-frame clones alone and is incomplete. V, J and clone size are taken as reported in that table, and D and trimming were inferred from the DNA itself. The sample has 120,000 or so clones, 88% seen once. The sequenced sample was peripheral blood. This receptor was taken from a human donor in a cohort sampled during active COVID-19. V is TRBV3-1 (or the pseudogene TRBV3-2) and J is TRBJ2-1; 13 nucleotides match TRBD2. CDR3 protein: CASSTSGGAQLGQFF. In DNA form, the CDR3 reads TGTGCCAGCAGCACTAGCGGGGGGGCCCAATTGGGGCAGTTCTTC.